This entry describes one TCR beta chain. Germline V gene lookup returns CDR1 SGHTA and CDR2 FQGNSA. The CDR3 sequence is 15 residues long. Trimming took off 5 bases at V and 6 bases at J, with 17 bases between the two ends. This table comes from immunoSEQ multiplex PCR, and its TCRdb copy is limited to in-frame clones, with some not included. This sample has roughly 200,000 clones, with about 88% found just once. This sample is drawn from a study of blood T cell repertoires in COVID-19. Researchers sorted participants into cohorts using their self-reported clinical history. Source material: PBMCs or T cells enriched from blood (not recorded which). The V gene is TRBV7-2, the J gene TRBJ2-1; weak D call: TRBD1 (6 bases). The sequence derives from a woman in her 30s who had recovered from COVID-19. Written as DNA, the CDR3 is TGTGCCAGCAGCCCGAACAGGGCCCTGGCCAATGAGCAGTTCTTC. Translation: CASSPNRALANEQFF.